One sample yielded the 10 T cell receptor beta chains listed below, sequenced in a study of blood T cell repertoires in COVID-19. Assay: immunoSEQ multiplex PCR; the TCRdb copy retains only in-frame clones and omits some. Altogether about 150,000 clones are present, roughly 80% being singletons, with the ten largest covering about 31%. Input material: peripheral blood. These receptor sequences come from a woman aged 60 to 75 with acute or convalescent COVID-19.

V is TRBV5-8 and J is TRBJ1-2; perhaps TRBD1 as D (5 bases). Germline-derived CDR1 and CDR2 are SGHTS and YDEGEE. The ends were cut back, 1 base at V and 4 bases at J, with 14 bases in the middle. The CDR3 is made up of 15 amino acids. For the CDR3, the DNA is TGTGCCAGCAGCTTGTACACAGGTCTGGGCTATGGCTACACCTTC. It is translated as CASSLYTGLGYGYTF. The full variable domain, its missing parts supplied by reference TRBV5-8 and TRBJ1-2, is EAGVTQSPTHLIKTRGQQATLRCSPISGHTSVYWYQQALGLGLQFLLWYDEGEERNRGNFPPRFSGRQFPNYSSELNVNALELEDSALYLCASSLYTGLGYGYTFGSGTRLTVV.

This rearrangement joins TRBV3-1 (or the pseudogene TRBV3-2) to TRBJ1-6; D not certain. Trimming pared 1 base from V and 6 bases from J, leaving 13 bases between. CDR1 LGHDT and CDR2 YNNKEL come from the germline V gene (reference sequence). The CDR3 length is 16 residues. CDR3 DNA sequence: TGTGCCAGCAGCCAAGGGGTTTCTGCGGGTAATTCACCCCTCCACTTT. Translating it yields CASSQGVSAGNSPLHF.

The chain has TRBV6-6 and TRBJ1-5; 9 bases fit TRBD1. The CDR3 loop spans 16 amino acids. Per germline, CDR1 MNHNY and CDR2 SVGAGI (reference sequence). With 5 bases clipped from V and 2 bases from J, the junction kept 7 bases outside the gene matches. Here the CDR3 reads CASSQGTGGGNQPQHF. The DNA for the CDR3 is TGTGCCAGCAGTCAAGGCACAGGGGGCGGCAATCAGCCCCAGCATTTT.

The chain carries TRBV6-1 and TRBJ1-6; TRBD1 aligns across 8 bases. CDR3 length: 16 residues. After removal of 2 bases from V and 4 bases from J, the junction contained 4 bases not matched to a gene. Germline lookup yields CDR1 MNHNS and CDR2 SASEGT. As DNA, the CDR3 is TGTGCCAGCAGTGAATGGACAGGGACATATAATTCACCCCTCCACTTT. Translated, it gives CASSEWTGTYNSPLHF.

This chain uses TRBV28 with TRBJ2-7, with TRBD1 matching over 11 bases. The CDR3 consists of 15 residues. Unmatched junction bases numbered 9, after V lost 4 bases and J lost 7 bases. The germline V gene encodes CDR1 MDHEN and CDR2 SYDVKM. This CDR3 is CASSYIGQGAGEQYV. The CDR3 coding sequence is TGTGCCAGCAGTTACATAGGACAGGGGGCAGGGGAGCAGTACGTC.

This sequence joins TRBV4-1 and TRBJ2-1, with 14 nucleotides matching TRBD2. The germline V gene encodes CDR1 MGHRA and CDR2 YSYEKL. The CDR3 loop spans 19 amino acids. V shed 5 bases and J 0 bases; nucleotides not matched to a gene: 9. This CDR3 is CASSKRTSGGPRSYNEQFF. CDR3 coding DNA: TGCGCCAGCAGCAAACGGACTAGCGGGGGGCCCCGCTCCTACAATGAGCAGTTCTTC.

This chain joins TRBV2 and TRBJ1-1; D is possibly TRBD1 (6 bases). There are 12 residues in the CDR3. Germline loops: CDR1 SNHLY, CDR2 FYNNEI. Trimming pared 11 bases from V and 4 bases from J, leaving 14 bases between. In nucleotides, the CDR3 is TGTGCCGAAGCAAGGGGGAGCACTGAAGCTTTCTTT. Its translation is CAEARGSTEAFF.

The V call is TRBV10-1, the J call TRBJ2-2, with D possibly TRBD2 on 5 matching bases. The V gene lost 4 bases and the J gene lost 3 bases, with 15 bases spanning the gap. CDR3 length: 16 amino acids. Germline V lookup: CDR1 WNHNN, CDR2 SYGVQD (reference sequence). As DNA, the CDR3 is TGCGCCAGCAGTGCTCTGCCGGACTCTTACACCGGGGAGCTGTTTTTT. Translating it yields CASSALPDSYTGELFF.

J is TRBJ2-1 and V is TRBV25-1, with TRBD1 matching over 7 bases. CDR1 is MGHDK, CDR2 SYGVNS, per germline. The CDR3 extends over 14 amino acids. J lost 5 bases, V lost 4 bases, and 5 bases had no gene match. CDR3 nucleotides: TGTGCCAGCAGTGCAATGACAGGGAACAATGAGCAGTTCTTC. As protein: CASSAMTGNNEQFF.

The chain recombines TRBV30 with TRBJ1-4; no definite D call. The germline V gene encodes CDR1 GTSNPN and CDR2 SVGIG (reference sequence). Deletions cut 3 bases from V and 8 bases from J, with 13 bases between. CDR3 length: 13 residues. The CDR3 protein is CAWRVWQEEKLFF. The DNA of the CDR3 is TGTGCCTGGAGGGTCTGGCAGGAAGAAAAACTGTTTTTT. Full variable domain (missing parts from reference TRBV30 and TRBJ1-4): SQTIHQWPATLVQPVGSPLSLECTVEGTSNPNLYWYRQAAGRGLQLLFYSVGIGQISSEVPQNLSASRPQDRQFILSSKKLLLSDSGFYLCAWRVWQEEKLFFGSGTQLSVL.